The 10 T cell receptor beta chains presented below share a single source sample, sequenced in a study of vaccination and CD4 T cells after COVID-19. The Oncomine TCR Beta short-read assay was what sequenced the DNA obtained from cultured CD4+ T cells. TCRdb re-called the PCR reads with MiXCR, one entry per CDR3 protein. Of about 12,000 distinct CDR3 sequences in the sample, roughly 48% were seen once. As to treatment: roughly 11-day PBMC culture with coronavirus spike peptide pools or control peptides (ViraFEST assay). Which antigens these TCRs recognize remains unknown. The sample comprised CD4+ T cells from blood, cultured in vitro. All receptors come from a human donor who had recovered from COVID-19.

The rearrangement uses TRBV6-1 and TRBJ2-7; a possible D gene is TRBD1 (5 bases). The length of the CDR3 is 15 residues. V was cut by 5 bases and J by 0 bases, with 14 bases left in between. Germline CDR1 MNHNS, CDR2 SASEGT. CDR3 loop: CASSRGTGGSYEQYF. The CDR3 DNA is TGTGCCAGCAGTAGAGGAACAGGCGGCTCCTACGAGCAGTACTTC.

This clonotype was picked up a small number of times. The chain uses TRBV27 and TRBJ1-1; D unresolved. The CDR3 loop spans 15 amino acids. Germline V gene data show CDR1 as MNHEY and CDR2 as SMNVEV (reference sequence). Between the trimmed V and J ends, which lost 2 bases and 1 base, there was a span of 11 bases. In nucleotides, the CDR3 is TGTGCCAGCAGTTTAAAGGCAGGTGGGAACACTGAAGCTTTCTTT. This gives the protein CASSLKAGGNTEAFF.

In its sample, this clonotype was seen a few times. The rearrangement joins TRBV20-1 to TRBJ2-3; possible D gene TRBD2, 6 bases. CDR1 and CDR2 (germline): DFQATT, SNEGSKA (reference sequence). Between the trimmed V and J ends, which lost 6 bases and 9 bases, there was a span of 16 bases. CDR3 size: 12 residues. This CDR3 is CSATKSGGTQYF. The CDR3 DNA reads TGCAGTGCCACAAAGTCCGGGGGAACGCAGTATTTT.

The chain employs TRBV5-4 and TRBJ1-6; no clear D gene. Deletions cut 1 base from V and 5 bases from J, with 10 bases between. The CDR3 is made up of 15 amino acids. Germline V gives CDR1 SGHNT, CDR2 YYREEE (reference sequence). CDR3 amino acids: CASSLWAGDNSPLHF. CDR3 nucleotides: TGTGCCAGCAGCTTGTGGGCAGGTGATAATTCACCCCTCCACTTT.

This chain links TRBV20-1 with TRBJ2-7, with 9 bases fitting TRBD1. CDR1 DFQATT and CDR2 SNEGSKA come from the germline V gene (reference sequence). The junction had 7 bases not matched to a gene; V was cut back by 5 bases and J by 5 bases. The CDR3 loop spans 13 amino acids. CDR3 in DNA: TGCAGTGCTTGGGGGACAGGGTCCCACGAGCAGTACTTC. Translated: CSAWGTGSHEQYF.

The chain links TRBV29-1 to TRBJ2-7; D uncertain. This CDR3 has 15 amino acids. The germline V gene has CDR1 SQVTM and CDR2 ANQGSEA. Deletions cut 1 base from V and 4 bases from J, with 17 bases between. This CDR3 reads CSVEGTVGLAYEQYF. The CDR3 region has the DNA TGCAGCGTTGAAGGGACGGTCGGGCTGGCTTACGAGCAGTACTTC.

This clonotype was detected a few times. The rearrangement uses TRBV6-2 or TRBV6-3 and TRBJ2-6; D unclear. CDR1 is MNHEY, CDR2 SVGEGT, per germline. CDR3 length equals 14 residues. Trimming shortened V by 2 bases and J by 0 bases, and 2 bases separated the two germline ends. CDR3 DNA sequence: TGTGCCAGCAGTTACAACTCTGGGGCCAACGTCCTGACTTTC. Residues: CASSYNSGANVLTF.

This chain uses TRBV6-1 with TRBJ2-1; D may be TRBD2 (6 bases). V was shortened by 3 bases and J by 7 bases, with 16 bases between the two germline ends. The CDR3 contains 15 residues. Germline lookup yields CDR1 MNHNS and CDR2 SASEGT. This CDR3 is CASSDGVAVLNEQFF. In nucleotides, the CDR3 is TGTGCCAGCAGTGATGGAGTAGCGGTATTAAATGAGCAGTTCTTC.

The chain carries TRBV7-9 and TRBJ2-1, with 13 bases identical to TRBD2. The CDR3 is 18 residues long. Germline V gives CDR1 SEHNR, CDR2 FQNEAQ (reference sequence). V lost 5 bases, J lost 10 bases, and 17 bases stayed unmatched. The CDR3 region is CASSRSGTGLAGVGEQFF. The DNA for the CDR3 is TGTGCCAGCAGCCGTAGTGGGACAGGACTAGCGGGAGTTGGCGAGCAGTTCTTC.

The chain carries TRBV14 and TRBJ2-3, with D maybe TRBD2 (6 bases). The CDR3 is made up of 16 amino acids. The germline gives CDR1 SGHDN, CDR2 FVKESK. V was trimmed by 1 base and J by 6 bases, leaving 17 bases between them. CDR3 protein: CASSQAGTRRSDTQYF. CDR3 nucleotide sequence: TGTGCCAGCAGCCAAGCCGGGACTCGACGGTCGGATACGCAGTATTTT.